This is a list of T cell receptor beta chains from one sample in a study of T cells expressing NK-cell markers. TCRdb re-called the 5' RACE reads; one entry per CDR3 protein, DNA not given. In total, the table holds 300,000 to 450,000 distinct CDR3 sequences. What was sequenced was blood T cells: a sorted CD56 or NKG2C T cell subset, CD4+ or CD8+ T cells, or bulk PBMC T cells (not recorded which). Source of these receptors: a man between 18 and 69 years old in good health. The CDR3 runs from the conserved cysteine through the conserved F or W.

J | length | V | CDR3
TRBJ2-1 | 14 | TRBV24-1 | CATSDPRRGPEQFF
TRBJ2-5 | 13 | TRBV20-1 | CSASPSFQETQYF
TRBJ2-1 | 16 | TRBV5-1 | CASSPTAPGLYNEQFF
TRBJ2-1 | 16 | TRBV6-1 | CASTPGGQGAYNEQFF
TRBJ2-7 | 14 | TRBV7-9 | CASSLEGVADEQYF
TRBJ2-5 | 13 | TRBV18 | CASSGSRWETQYF
TRBJ2-2 | 15 | TRBV10-2 | CASSHSGDLAGELFF
TRBJ2-5 | 14 | TRBV29-1 | CSVVPGTRQETQYF
TRBJ2-2 | 16 | TRBV5-5 | CASSLFGRYNTGELFF
TRBJ2-4 | 12 | TRBV29-1 | CSVGQGANIQYF
TRBJ2-7 | 15 | TRBV5-1 | CASRLSQGNLYEQYF
TRBJ1-2 | 14 | TRBV7-9 | CASSQPGRLYGYTF
TRBJ2-3 | 15 | TRBV9 | CASSRLAGNTDTQYF
TRBJ1-4 | 15 | TRBV20-1 | CSARGLSGLGEKLFF
TRBJ2-3 | 14 | TRBV27 | CASSLSTRGDTQYF
TRBJ1-1 | 14 | TRBV20-1 | CSARQTGWYTEAFF
TRBJ1-1 | 14 | TRBV2 | CAVTPDPDVSEAFF
TRBJ2-3 | 14 | TRBV2 | CASKVSGGVDTQYF
TRBJ2-7 | 14 | TRBV2 | CASNRGSGLDEQYF
TRBJ2-7 | 15 | TRBV6-1 | CASSVGTGASYEQYF
TRBJ1-1 | 14 | TRBV20-1 | CSADDGRKHTEAFF
TRBJ2-3 | 13 | TRBV19 | CASTAGRTDTQYF
TRBJ2-7 | 16 | TRBV4-2 | CASSQDRRNLTYEQYF
TRBJ2-3 | 16 | TRBV7-2 | CASSTGLAGGRVTQYF
TRBJ2-7 | 15 | TRBV11-2 | CASSFRTGSSYEQYF
TRBJ1-5 | 14 | TRBV12-3/TRBV12-4 | CASSPLGAGQPQHF
TRBJ2-5 | 14 | TRBV7-8 | CASSRGGRRETQYF
TRBJ2-5 | 14 | TRBV7-8 | CASSFGLVAETQYF
TRBJ2-5 | 15 | TRBV2 | CASSSTRGAQETQYF
TRBJ2-3 | 16 | TRBV30 | CAWRISLGLASDTQYF
TRBJ2-7 | 15 | TRBV6-5 | CASSYELGGPNEQYF
TRBJ2-3 | 14 | TRBV20-1 | CSGHIDGGPGTQYF
TRBJ2-5 | 16 | TRBV4-2 | CASSQDLGGPAETQYF
TRBJ1-2 | 14 | TRBV19 | CASSIGPIFYGYTF
TRBJ2-2 | 16 | TRBV11-3 | CASSPGGGGDTGELFF
TRBJ2-3 | 16 | TRBV7-8 | CASSLLGGADEDTQYF
TRBJ1-1 | 15 | TRBV5-1 | CASAALVGMNTEAFF
TRBJ2-7 | 14 | TRBV7-8 | CASSFPTGPYEQYF
TRBJ2-1 | 13 | TRBV9 | CASSVWGGNEQFF
TRBJ2-7 | 13 | TRBV7-3 | CASSPTGTNEQYF
TRBJ2-5 | 16 | TRBV4-2 | CASSQDGTLPGETQYF
TRBJ2-2 | 17 | TRBV15 | CATSRDIPGLAIGELFF
TRBJ2-5 | 17 | TRBV11-1 | CASSPTRTGTSGKTQYF
TRBJ2-7 | 14 | TRBV20-1 | CSASPWQGRNEQYF
TRBJ1-6 | 17 | TRBV5-6 | CASSSDRGRIYNSPLHF
TRBJ2-5 | 15 | TRBV29-1 | CSLDLAGDYQETQYF
TRBJ2-1 | 14 | TRBV6-1 | CASSDHISYNEQFF